This T cell receptor beta chain derives from a study of blood T cell repertoires in COVID-19. The overall study: Sample material is recorded as cDNA or gDNA derived from T cells, B-cell-depleted T cells, or PBMCs.

Assignment of participants to cohorts was predicated upon participant-reported clinical history. Symptom resolution, clearance, or two negative PCRs marked donors in Cohort 3 as recovered. The V end was cut by 1 base, the J end by 6 bases, with 6 bases between. The CDR3 totals 13 residues. In germline, CDR1 is SGHTA, CDR2 FQGNSA. TCRdb's table, derived via immunoSEQ multiplex PCR, lists solely in-frame clones and lacks some. The sample has roughly 250,000 clones, 86% seen once. The receptor comes from a woman aged 50 to 65 who had recovered from COVID-19. The sequenced sample consisted of PBMCs or T cells enriched from blood (not recorded which). This chain joins TRBV7-2 and TRBJ1-4; D might be TRBD1 (6 bases). The CDR3: CASSLDRDEKLFF. The CDR3 DNA reads as TGTGCCAGCAGCTTAGACAGGGATGAAAAACTGTTTTTT. Full variable domain (missing parts from reference TRBV7-2 and TRBJ1-4): GAGVSQSPSNKVTEKGKDVELRCDPISGHTALYWYRQSLGQGLEFLIYFQGNSAPDKSGLPSDRFSAERTGGSVSTLTIQRTQQEDSAVYLCASSLDRDEKLFFGSGTQLSVL.